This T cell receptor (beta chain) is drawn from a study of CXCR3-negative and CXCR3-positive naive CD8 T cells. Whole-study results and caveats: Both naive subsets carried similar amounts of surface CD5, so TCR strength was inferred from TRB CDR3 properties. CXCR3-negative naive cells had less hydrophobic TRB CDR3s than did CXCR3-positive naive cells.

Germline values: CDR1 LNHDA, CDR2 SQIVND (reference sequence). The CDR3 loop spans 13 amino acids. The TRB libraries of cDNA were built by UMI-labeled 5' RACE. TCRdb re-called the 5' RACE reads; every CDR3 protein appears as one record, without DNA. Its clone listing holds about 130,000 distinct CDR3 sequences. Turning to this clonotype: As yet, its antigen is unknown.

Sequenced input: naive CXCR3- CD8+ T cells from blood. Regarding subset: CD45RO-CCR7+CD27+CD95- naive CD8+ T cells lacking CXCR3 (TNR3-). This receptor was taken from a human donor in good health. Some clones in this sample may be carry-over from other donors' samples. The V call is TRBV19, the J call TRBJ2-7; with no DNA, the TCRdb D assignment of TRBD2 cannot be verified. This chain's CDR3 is CASRASGGYEQYF.